These 16 T cell receptor beta chains came from one sample sequenced in a study of cytomegalovirus exposure and HLA in healthy donors. Primers for the PCR totalled 60 Vbeta and 13 Jbeta. TCRdb's table, derived via immunoSEQ multiplex PCR, lists solely in-frame clones and lacks some. The sample has around 130,000 clones, just over 65% seen once. Material: PBMCs. The receptors come from a man younger than 35 in good health and CMV-seronegative.

The J gene is TRBJ1-1, the V gene TRBV7-2; 7 nucleotides line up with TRBD1. V was clipped by 4 bases and J by 7 bases; unmatched bases: 6. The CDR3 is made up of 13 amino acids. From germline, CDR1 is SGHTA and CDR2 FQGNSA. CDR3 nucleotide sequence: TGTGCCAGCAGCTCACGGACAGGCCTTGAAGCTTTCTTT. As protein: CASSSRTGLEAFF.

This chain links TRBV5-6 with TRBJ2-2; D may be TRBD2 (6 bases). The germline gives CDR1 SGHDT, CDR2 YYEEEE. This CDR3 comprises 14 residues. The V end lost 4 bases, the J end lost 1 base, and 8 bases lay between the germline ends. CDR3 in amino acids: CASSGGMNTGELFF. In nucleotides, the CDR3 is TGTGCCAGCAGCGGGGGGATGAACACCGGGGAGCTGTTTTTT. Combining the CDR3 with reference TRBV5-6 and TRBJ2-2 gives the whole variable domain DAGVTQSPTHLIKTRGQQVTLRCSPKSGHDTVSWYQQALGQGPQFIFQYYEEEERQRGNFPDRFSGHQFPNYSSELNVNALLLGDSALYLCASSGGMNTGELFFGEGSRLTVL.

The chain combines TRBV7-3 with TRBJ2-2, with D hard to call. In germline, CDR1 is SGHTA, CDR2 FQGTGA. The CDR3 runs to 16 residues. With 10 bases removed from V and 0 bases from J, the gap between germline ends came to 18 bases. In nucleotides, the CDR3 is TGTGCCACAGCTAGGCCGGCAAAAACGAACACCGGGGAGCTGTTTTTT. Translated, it gives CATARPAKTNTGELFF.

V and J are TRBV30 and TRBJ2-1; D remains ambiguous. Germline V lookup: CDR1 GTSNPN, CDR2 SVGIG (reference sequence). Trimming took off 1 base at V and 0 bases at J, with 10 bases between the two ends. The CDR3 sequence is 15 residues long. The CDR3 sequence is CAWSAFPSSYNEQFF. In nucleotides, the CDR3 is TGTGCCTGGAGTGCCTTCCCGAGCTCCTACAATGAGCAGTTCTTC.

The chain couples TRBV28 to TRBJ2-2; possible D gene TRBD2, 5 bases. Germline V gene lookup returns CDR1 MDHEN and CDR2 SYDVKM. V lost 5 bases, J lost 0 bases, and 10 bases lay in between. This CDR3 comprises 15 residues. The CDR3 reads CASSEGFANTGELFF. CDR3 DNA: TGTGCCAGCAGTGAGGGATTCGCGAACACCGGGGAGCTGTTTTTT. Filled out from reference TRBV28 and TRBJ2-2, the complete variable domain reads DVKVTQSSRYLVKRTGEKVFLECVQDMDHENMFWYRQDPGLGLRLIYFSYDVKMKEKGDIPEGYSVSREKKERFSLILESASTNQTSMYLCASSEGFANTGELFFGEGSRLTVL.

V is TRBV28 and J is TRBJ1-4; 9 bases align to TRBD1. Per the germline V gene, CDR1 is MDHEN and CDR2 is SYDVKM. The V gene end was trimmed by 6 bases and the J gene end by 7 bases; junction bases not matched to a gene: 9. CDR3 length: 15 residues. The CDR3 region is CASSKQGALSEKLFF. In DNA form, the CDR3 reads TGTGCCAGCAGCAAACAGGGGGCGCTTTCTGAAAAACTGTTTTTT.

This clone was seen only a few times. The rearrangement links TRBV5-4 to TRBJ2-2; D perhaps matches TRBD2 (5 bases). Germline V gene lookup returns CDR1 SGHNT and CDR2 YYREEE (reference sequence). The CDR3 sequence is 15 residues long. V lost 2 bases, J lost 4 bases, and 12 bases lay in between. This chain's CDR3 is CASSLSGLATGELFF. In DNA, the CDR3 is TGTGCCAGCAGCTTATCGGGGTTGGCCACCGGGGAGCTGTTTTTT.

J is TRBJ2-1 and V is TRBV9; 11 bases agree with TRBD2. Germline assignment: CDR1 SGDLS and CDR2 YYNGEE. This CDR3 has 15 amino acids. Trimming took 7 bases from V and 5 from J; bases not matched to a gene: 8. The CDR3 spells CASSTGTSGHNEQFF. For the CDR3, the DNA is TGTGCCAGCTCAACCGGGACTAGCGGTCACAATGAGCAGTTCTTC.

The J gene is TRBJ1-1, the V gene TRBV28, with 12 bases fitting TRBD1. The V segment lost 5 bases and the J segment 7 bases; nucleotides outside the gene matches: 8. The CDR3 has 15 amino acids. Germline loops: CDR1 MDHEN, CDR2 SYDVKM. The CDR3 DNA is TGTGCCAGCAGTATTCCGGGACAGGGGGCACGTGAAGCTTTCTTT. Translating gives CASSIPGQGAREAFF.

The chain couples TRBV29-1 to TRBJ2-5; D is undetermined. CDR1 and CDR2 from the germline V gene are SQVTM and ANQGSEA. The CDR3 loop spans 12 amino acids. The germline V and J ends were trimmed by 6 bases and 1 base, with 9 bases remaining between them. The CDR3 is CSVTTFQETQYF. The CDR3 DNA is TGCAGCGTAACGACTTTCCAAGAGACCCAGTACTTC.

V and J are TRBV30 and TRBJ1-2, with D possibly matching TRBD1 (5 bases). Germline values: CDR1 GTSNPN, CDR2 SVGIG (reference sequence). The CDR3 runs to 13 residues. Trimming stripped 0 bases from V and 3 bases from J, with 8 bases between. In DNA form, the CDR3 reads TGTGCCTGGAGTGTCCAGGGCGACTATGGCTACACCTTC. Translated, it gives CAWSVQGDYGYTF.

This chain links TRBV11-2 with TRBJ2-2; the match to TRBD2 covers 14 bases. Germline trimming cut 5 bases from V and 9 bases from J; bases unmatched to any gene: 11. Germline lookup yields CDR1 SGHAT and CDR2 FQNNGV. This CDR3 is 17 amino acids long. The CDR3, as DNA: TGTGCCAGCAGCCCAAGGACTAGCGGGAGGCCGGACCGGGAGCTGTTTTTT. Translated, it gives CASSPRTSGRPDRELFF.

This chain joins TRBV7-2 and TRBJ1-5; tentative D call: TRBD1 (6 bases). The CDR3 contains 14 residues. Trimming pared 6 bases from V and 1 base from J, leaving 10 bases between. The germline CDR1 and CDR2 sequences are SGHTA and FQGNSA. The CDR3: CASRLTGSNQPQHF. Written as DNA, the CDR3 is TGTGCCAGCAGATTGACAGGAAGCAATCAGCCCCAGCATTTT.

This rearrangement joins TRBV14 to TRBJ2-1; the match to TRBD2 covers 7 bases. Germline CDR1 reads SGHDN; CDR2 reads FVKESK. Unmatched junction bases numbered 0, after V lost 4 bases and J lost 0 bases. The CDR3 loop spans 14 amino acids. The CDR3 DNA sequence: TGTGCCAGCAGCCGCGGGGGCTCCTACAATGAGCAGTTCTTC. Its translation: CASSRGGSYNEQFF.

A single count supports this clone. The genes are TRBV29-1 and TRBJ2-1, with a weak D call TRBD2 (5 bases). This CDR3 contains 13 residues. V was trimmed by 7 bases and J by 0 bases, leaving 10 bases between them. The germline V gene has CDR1 SQVTM and CDR2 ANQGSEA. The CDR3 DNA sequence: TGCAGCGCCCGGGATGGCTCCTACAATGAGCAGTTCTTC. Its protein product is CSARDGSYNEQFF.

This clone occurred a few times. The chain combines TRBV10-3 with TRBJ2-1; tentatively, D is TRBD1 (5 bases). This CDR3 is 14 amino acids long. The V end lost 8 bases, the J end lost 3 bases, and 14 bases lay between the germline ends. Germline V gives CDR1 ENHRY, CDR2 SYGVKD. Written as DNA, the CDR3 is TGTGCCATCGGGGCTAGTCATGGCTACAATGAGCAGTTCTTC. Translation: CAIGASHGYNEQFF.